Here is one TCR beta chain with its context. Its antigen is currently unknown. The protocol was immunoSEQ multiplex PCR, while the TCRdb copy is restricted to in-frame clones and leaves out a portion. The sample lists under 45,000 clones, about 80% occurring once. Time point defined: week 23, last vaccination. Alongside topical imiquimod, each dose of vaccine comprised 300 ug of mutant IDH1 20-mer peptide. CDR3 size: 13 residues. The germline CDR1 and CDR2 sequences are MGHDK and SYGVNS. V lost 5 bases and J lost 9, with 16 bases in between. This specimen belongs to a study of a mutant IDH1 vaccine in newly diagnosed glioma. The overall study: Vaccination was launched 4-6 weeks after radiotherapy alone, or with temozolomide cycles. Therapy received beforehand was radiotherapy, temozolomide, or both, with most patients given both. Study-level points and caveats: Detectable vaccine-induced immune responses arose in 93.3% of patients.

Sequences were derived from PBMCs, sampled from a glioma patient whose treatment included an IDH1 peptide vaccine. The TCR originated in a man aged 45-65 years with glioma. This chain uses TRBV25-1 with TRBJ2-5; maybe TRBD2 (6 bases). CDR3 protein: CASSSLEAGPQYF. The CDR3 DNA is TGTGCCAGCAGTTCACTAGAGGCGGGGCCCCAGTACTTC.